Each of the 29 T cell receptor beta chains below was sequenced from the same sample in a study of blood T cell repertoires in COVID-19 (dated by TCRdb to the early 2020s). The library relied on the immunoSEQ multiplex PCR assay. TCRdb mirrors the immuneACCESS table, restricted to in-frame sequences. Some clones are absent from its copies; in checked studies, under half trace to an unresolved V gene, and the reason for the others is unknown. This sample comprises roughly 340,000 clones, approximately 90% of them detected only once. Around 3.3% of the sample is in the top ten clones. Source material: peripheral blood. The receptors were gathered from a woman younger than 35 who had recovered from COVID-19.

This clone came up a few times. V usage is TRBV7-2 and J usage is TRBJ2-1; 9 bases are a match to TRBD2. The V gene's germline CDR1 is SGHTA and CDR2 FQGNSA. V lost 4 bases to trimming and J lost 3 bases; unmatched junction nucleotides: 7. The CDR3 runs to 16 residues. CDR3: CASSSQAGGYYNEQFF. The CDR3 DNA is TGTGCCAGCAGCTCGCAAGCGGGGGGATACTACAATGAGCAGTTCTTC.

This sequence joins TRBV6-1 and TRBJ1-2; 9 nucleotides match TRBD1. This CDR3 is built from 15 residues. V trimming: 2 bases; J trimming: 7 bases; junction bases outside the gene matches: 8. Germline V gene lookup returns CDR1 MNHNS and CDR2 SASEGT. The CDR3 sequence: CASSEHPGTGLGYTF. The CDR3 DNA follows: TGTGCCAGCAGTGAACACCCGGGGACAGGGCTTGGCTACACCTTC.

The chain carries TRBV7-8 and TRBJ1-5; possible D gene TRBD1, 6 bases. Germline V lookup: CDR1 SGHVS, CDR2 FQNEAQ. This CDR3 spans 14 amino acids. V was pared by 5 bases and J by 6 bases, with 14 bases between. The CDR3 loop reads CASSIQGRGQPQHF. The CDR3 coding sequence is TGTGCCAGCAGCATACAGGGTAGAGGTCAGCCCCAGCATTTT.

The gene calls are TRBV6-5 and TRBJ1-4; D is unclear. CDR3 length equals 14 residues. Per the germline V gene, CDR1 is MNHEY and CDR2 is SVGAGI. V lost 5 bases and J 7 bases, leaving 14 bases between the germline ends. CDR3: CASSRPRRAEKLFF. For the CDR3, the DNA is TGTGCCAGCAGTAGGCCACGGAGGGCTGAAAAACTGTTTTTT.

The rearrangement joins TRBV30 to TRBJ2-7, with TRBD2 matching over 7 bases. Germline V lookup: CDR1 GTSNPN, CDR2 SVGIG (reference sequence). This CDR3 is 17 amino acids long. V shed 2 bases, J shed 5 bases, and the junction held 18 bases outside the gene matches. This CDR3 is CAWSPHRAGVLVHEQYV. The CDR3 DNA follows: TGTGCCTGGAGTCCCCATCGGGCGGGAGTCCTAGTACACGAGCAGTACGTC.

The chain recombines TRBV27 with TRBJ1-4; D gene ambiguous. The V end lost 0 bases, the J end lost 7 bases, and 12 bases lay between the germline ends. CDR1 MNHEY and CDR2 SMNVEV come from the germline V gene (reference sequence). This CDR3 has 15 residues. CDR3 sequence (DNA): TGTGCCAGCAGTTTATCAGGAGGGTTTGGTGAAAAACTGTTTTTT. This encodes CASSLSGGFGEKLFF.

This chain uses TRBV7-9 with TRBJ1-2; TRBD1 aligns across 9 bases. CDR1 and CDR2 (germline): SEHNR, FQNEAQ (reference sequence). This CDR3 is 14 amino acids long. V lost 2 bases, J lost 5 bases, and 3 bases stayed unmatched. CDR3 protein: CASSLLDRGYGYTF. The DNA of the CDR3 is TGTGCCAGCAGCTTACTCGACAGGGGGTATGGCTACACCTTC. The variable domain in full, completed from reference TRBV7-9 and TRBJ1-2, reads DTGVSQNPRHKITKRGQNVTFRCDPISEHNRLYWYRQTLGQGPEFLTYFQNEAQLEKSRLLSDRFSAERPKGSFSTLEIQRTEQGDSAMYLCASSLLDRGYGYTFGSGTRLTVV.

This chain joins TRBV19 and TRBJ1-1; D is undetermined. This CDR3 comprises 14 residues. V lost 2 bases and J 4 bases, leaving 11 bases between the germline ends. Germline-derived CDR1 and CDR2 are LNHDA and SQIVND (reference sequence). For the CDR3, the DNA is TGTGCCAGTAGTATACGGGGAGACGGCACTGAAGCTTTCTTT. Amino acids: CASSIRGDGTEAFF.

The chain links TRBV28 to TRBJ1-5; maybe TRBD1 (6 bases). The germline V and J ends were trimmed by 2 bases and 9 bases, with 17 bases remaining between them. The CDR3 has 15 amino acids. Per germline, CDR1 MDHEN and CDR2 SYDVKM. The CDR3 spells CASSLNRVSGRPQHF. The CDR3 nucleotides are TGTGCCAGCAGTTTAAACAGGGTCTCGGGTCGGCCCCAGCATTTT.

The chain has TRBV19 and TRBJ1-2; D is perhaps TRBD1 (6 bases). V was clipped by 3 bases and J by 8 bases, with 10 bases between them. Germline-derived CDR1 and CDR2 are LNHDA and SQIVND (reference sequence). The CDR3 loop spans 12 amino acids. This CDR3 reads CASSIYRDGYTF. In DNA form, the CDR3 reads TGTGCCAGTAGTATTTACAGGGACGGCTACACCTTC.

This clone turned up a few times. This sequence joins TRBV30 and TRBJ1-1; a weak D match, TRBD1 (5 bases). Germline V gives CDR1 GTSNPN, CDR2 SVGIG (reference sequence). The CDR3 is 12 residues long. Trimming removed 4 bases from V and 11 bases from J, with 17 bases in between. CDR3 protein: CAWTLIQGWAFF. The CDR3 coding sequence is TGTGCCTGGACCCTAATCCAGGGTTGGGCTTTCTTT.

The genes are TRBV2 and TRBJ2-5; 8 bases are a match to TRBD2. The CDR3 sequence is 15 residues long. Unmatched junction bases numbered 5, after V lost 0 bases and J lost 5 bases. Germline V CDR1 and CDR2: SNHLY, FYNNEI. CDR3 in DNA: TGTGCCAGCAGTGAAGCGCGGGGGGAAGGCGAGACCCAGTACTTC. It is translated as CASSEARGEGETQYF. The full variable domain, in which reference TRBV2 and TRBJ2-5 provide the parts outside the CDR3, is EPEVTQTPSHQVTQMGQEVILRCVPISNHLYFYWYRQILGQKVEFLVSFYNNEISEKSEIFDDQFSVERPDGSNFTLKIRSTKLEDSAMYFCASSEARGEGETQYFGPGTRLLVL.

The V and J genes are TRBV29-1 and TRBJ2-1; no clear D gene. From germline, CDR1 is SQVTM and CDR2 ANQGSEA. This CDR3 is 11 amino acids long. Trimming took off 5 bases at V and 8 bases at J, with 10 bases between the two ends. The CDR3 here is CSVQTSDEQFF. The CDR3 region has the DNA TGCAGCGTTCAAACCTCGGATGAGCAGTTCTTC.

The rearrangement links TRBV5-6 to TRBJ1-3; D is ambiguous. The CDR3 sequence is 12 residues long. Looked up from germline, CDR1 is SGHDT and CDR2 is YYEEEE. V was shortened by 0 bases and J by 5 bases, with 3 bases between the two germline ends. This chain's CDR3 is CASSLDRNTIYF. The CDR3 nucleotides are TGTGCCAGCAGCTTGGACAGAAACACCATATATTTT.

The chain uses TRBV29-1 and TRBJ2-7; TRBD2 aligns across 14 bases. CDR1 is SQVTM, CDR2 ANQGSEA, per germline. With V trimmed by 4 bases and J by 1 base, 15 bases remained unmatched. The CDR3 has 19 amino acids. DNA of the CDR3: TGCAGCGTTGGATCGGGAATTGGACTAGCGGGAGGTGTTTCCTACGAGCAGTACGTC. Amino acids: CSVGSGIGLAGGVSYEQYV.

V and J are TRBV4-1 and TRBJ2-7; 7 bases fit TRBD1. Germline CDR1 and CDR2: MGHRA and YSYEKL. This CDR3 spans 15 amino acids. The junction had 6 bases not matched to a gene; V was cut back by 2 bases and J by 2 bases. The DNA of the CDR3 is TGCGCCAGCAGCCAAACCGACCAGGGGGCCTACGAGCAGTACGTC. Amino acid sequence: CASSQTDQGAYEQYV.

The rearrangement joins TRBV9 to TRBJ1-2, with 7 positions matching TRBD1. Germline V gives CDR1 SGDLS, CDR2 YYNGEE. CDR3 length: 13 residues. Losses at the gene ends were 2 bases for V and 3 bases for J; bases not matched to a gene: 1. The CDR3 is CASSVTGHYGYTF. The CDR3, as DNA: TGTGCCAGCAGCGTGACAGGGCACTATGGCTACACCTTC.

CDR3 sequence: CASSQDSRTVGEKLFF. DNA for the CDR3: TGCGCCAGCAGCCAAGATTCGAGGACAGTAGGGGAAAAACTGTTTTTT. The V gene is TRBV4-1, the J gene TRBJ1-4, with a possible D match to TRBD1 (6 bases). In germline, CDR1 is MGHRA, CDR2 YSYEKL. The CDR3 is made up of 16 amino acids. V lost 0 bases to trimming and J lost 8 bases, with 16 bases between them.

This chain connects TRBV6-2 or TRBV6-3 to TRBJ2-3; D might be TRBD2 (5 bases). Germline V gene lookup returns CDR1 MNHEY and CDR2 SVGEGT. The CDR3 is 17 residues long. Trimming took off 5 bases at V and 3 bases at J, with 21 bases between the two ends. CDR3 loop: CASSPAFRRVITDTQYF. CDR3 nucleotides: TGTGCCAGCAGTCCCGCATTTAGGCGGGTGATTACAGATACGCAGTATTTT.

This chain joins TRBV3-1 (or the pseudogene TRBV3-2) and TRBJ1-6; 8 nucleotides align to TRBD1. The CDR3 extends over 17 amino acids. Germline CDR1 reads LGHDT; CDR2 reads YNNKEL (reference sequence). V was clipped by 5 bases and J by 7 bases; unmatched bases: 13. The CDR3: CASSETSGQGWNSPLHF. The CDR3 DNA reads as TGTGCCAGCAGCGAAACAAGCGGACAGGGCTGGAATTCACCCCTCCACTTT.

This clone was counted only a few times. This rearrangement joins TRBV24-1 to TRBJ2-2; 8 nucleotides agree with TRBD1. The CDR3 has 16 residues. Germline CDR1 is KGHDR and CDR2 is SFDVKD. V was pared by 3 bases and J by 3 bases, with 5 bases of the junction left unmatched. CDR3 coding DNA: TGTGCCACCAGTGATGACAGGGGCGCGGACACCGGGGAGCTGTTTTTT. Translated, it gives CATSDDRGADTGELFF.

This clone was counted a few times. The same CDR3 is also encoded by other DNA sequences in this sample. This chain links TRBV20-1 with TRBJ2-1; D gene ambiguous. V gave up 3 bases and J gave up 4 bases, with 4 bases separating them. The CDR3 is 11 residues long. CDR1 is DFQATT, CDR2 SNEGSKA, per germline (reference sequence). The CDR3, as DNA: TGCAGTGCTAGTCTGTACAATGAGCAGTTCTTC. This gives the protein CSASLYNEQFF.

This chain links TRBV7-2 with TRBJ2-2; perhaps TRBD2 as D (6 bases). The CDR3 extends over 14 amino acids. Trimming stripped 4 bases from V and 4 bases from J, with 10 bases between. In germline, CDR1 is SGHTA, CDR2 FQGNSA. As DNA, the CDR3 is TGTGCCAGCAGCTACGAAGCGGGCACCGGGGAGCTGTTTTTT. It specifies CASSYEAGTGELFF.

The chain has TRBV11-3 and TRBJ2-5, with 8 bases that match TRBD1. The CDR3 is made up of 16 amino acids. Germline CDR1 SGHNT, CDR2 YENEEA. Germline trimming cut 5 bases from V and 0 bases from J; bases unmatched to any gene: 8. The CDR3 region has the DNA TGTGCCAGCAGCGCTCACAGGGGGGAGTACCAAGAGACCCAGTACTTC. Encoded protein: CASSAHRGEYQETQYF. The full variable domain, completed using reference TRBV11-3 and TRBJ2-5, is EAGVVQSPRYKIIEKKQPVAFWCNPISGHNTLYWYLQNLGQGPELLIRYENEEAVDDSQLPKDRFSAERLKGVDSTLKIQPAELGDSAVYLCASSAHRGEYQETQYFGPGTRLLVL.

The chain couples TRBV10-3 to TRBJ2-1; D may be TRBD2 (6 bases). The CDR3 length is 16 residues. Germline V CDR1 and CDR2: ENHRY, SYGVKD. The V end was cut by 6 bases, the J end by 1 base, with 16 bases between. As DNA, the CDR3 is TGTGCCATCAGGGCTGACGGGAGAGGATCCTACAATGAGCAGTTCTTC. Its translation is CAIRADGRGSYNEQFF.

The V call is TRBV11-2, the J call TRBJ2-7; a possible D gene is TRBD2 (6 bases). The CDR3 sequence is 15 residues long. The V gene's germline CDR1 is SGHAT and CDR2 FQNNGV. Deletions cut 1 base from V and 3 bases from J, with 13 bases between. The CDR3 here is CASSLAAAGGYEQYV. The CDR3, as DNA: TGTGCCAGCAGCTTAGCAGCAGCGGGTGGCTACGAGCAGTACGTC.

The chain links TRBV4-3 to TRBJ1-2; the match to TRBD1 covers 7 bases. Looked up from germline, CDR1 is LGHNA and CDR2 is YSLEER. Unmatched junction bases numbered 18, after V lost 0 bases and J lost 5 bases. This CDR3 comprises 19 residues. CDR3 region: CASSQEPHQGDAGRYGYTF. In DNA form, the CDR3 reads TGCGCCAGCAGCCAAGAACCCCATCAGGGGGATGCTGGTCGATATGGCTACACCTTC.

CDR3 sequence reads: CASTQGVGTEAFF. The DNA of the CDR3 is TGTGCCAGCACTCAGGGTGTTGGCACTGAAGCTTTCTTT. The chain employs TRBV27 and TRBJ1-1; a possible D gene is TRBD1 (5 bases). This CDR3 spans 13 amino acids. V dropped 7 bases and J dropped 4 bases, with 13 bases sitting between them. Germline V gene data show CDR1 as MNHEY and CDR2 as SMNVEV (reference sequence).

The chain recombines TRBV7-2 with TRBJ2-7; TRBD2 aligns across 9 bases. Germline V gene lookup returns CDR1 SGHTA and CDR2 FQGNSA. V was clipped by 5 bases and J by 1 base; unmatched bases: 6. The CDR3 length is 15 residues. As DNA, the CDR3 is TGTGCCAGCAGCGCCCGGCTAGCGGGGTCCTACGAGCAGTACGTC. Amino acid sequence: CASSARLAGSYEQYV.